This T cell receptor (beta chain) emerged from a study of early T cells in non-severe SARS-CoV-2 infection. Whole-study context: Chains were not paired, and sequencing was done on bulk RNA from unsorted whole blood.

Study-wide findings and caveats: The matching step, a VDJdb search, favored anti-spike CD8 responses and missed private and CD4 specificities.

The CDR3 is 15 residues long. With 6 bases removed from V and 9 bases from J, the gap between germline ends came to 21 bases. CDR1 and CDR2 (germline): MNHEY, SVGEGT. Molecules of cDNA were individually given unique molecular identifiers that were attached to them. TCRdb analysed the 5' RACE reads with MiXCR anew, one entry per CDR3 protein. The sample has about 72,000 distinct CDR3 sequences; 10% are singletons. Of note for this clonotype: Its antigen is undetermined.

The specimen was whole blood, collected at baseline. This chain uses TRBV6-2 or TRBV6-3 with TRBJ2-1, with D possibly TRBD1 on 5 matching bases. This TCR was sampled from an adult who was a healthcare worker with PCR-confirmed SARS-CoV-2 infection or an uninfected control (not recorded which). The CDR3 DNA sequence: TGTGCCAGCAGCTACCCCGTAGGACAACTTGCTGAGCAGTTCTTC. As protein: CASSYPVGQLAEQFF.